This TCR beta chain was recorded in a study of T cell responses to AZD1222 COVID-19 vaccine. Study-wide results and caveats: The breadth and depth of Spike-specific TCRs increased once two AZD1222 doses had been given. Donors were chiefly white British, with a greater number of females, and clonal diversity was perhaps underestimated.

Measured with immunoSEQ multiplex PCR; TCRdb has only the in-frame clones, and not every one. The repertoire holds about 180,000 clones, with 80% to 90% as singletons. The CDR3 loop spans 15 amino acids. V lost 1 base and J lost 3, with 13 bases in between. Germline V gene data show CDR1 as LGHDT and CDR2 as YNNKEL (reference sequence). Remarks on this clone: The antigen is undetermined.

The receptor comes from an adult who received the AZD1222 COVID-19 vaccine. The sample in question was peripheral blood, obtained 28 days after the second AZD1222 dose. This chain uses TRBV3-1 (or the pseudogene TRBV3-2) with TRBJ2-7, with D tentatively TRBD2 (6 bases). CDR3 sequence: CASSQGPAGLYEQYF. DNA of the CDR3: TGTGCCAGCAGCCAAGGGCCAGCGGGCCTCTACGAGCAGTACTTC.